This record concerns one T cell receptor (beta chain) sequence. Profiled with immunoSEQ multiplex PCR; TCRdb holds only in-frame clones, not every one. The table has roughly 240,000 clones, approximately 85% seen once. The data derive from a study of blood T cell repertoires in COVID-19. Per the germline V gene, CDR1 is GTSNPN and CDR2 is SVGIG (reference sequence). Trimming took off 3 bases at V and 1 base at J, with 9 bases between the two ends. This CDR3 contains 13 residues. The sample consisted of PBMCs or T cells enriched from blood (not recorded which). This sequence originates from a woman aged 50 to 65 who had recovered from COVID-19. The chain employs TRBV30 and TRBJ1-1; weak D call: TRBD1 (6 bases). CDR3 sequence reads: CAWREGGNTEAFF. For the CDR3, the DNA is TGTGCCTGGAGGGAAGGGGGGAACACTGAAGCTTTCTTT.